These 27 T cell receptor beta chains came from one sample sequenced in a study of pediatric ulcerative colitis. Clones were sequenced by immunoSEQ multiplex PCR, and TCRdb holds only the in-frame ones, with some missing. The table lists 35,000 to 45,000 clones, around 78% of them singletons. The specimen was blood. The receptors come from a girl between 10 and 17 years old with moderate ulcerative colitis.

The V and J genes are TRBV19 and TRBJ1-5; D may be TRBD1 (6 bases). Germline loops: CDR1 LNHDA, CDR2 SQIVND (reference sequence). The CDR3 consists of 15 residues. V lost 7 bases to trimming and J lost 0 bases, with 13 bases between them. CDR3 region: CASTLGGRSNQPQHF. The CDR3 DNA reads as TGTGCCAGTACCCTCGGGGGCCGTAGCAATCAGCCCCAGCATTTT.

This clone was seen just once. The chain combines TRBV28 with TRBJ1-5, with no clear D. The V end was cut by 2 bases, the J end by 6 bases, with 11 bases between. Looked up from germline, CDR1 is MDHEN and CDR2 is SYDVKM. The CDR3 loop spans 14 amino acids. Written as DNA, the CDR3 is TGTGCCAGCAGTTTACTTAGGGCGGGTCAGCCCCAGCATTTT. Its protein product is CASSLLRAGQPQHF.

V and J are TRBV18 and TRBJ1-5; TRBD1 aligns across 9 bases. Per germline, CDR1 KGHSH and CDR2 LQKENI. V lost 4 bases, J lost 2 bases, and 3 bases stayed unmatched. The CDR3 is 15 residues long. The chain's CDR3 is CASSLGQGGNQPQHF. The CDR3 region has the DNA TGTGCCAGCTCACTGGGACAGGGTGGCAATCAGCCCCAGCATTTT. The complete variable domain, with remaining parts taken from reference TRBV18 and TRBJ1-5, reads NAGVMQNPRHLVRRRGQEARLRCSPMKGHSHVYWYRQLPEEGLKFMVYLQKENIIDESGMPKERFSAEFPKEGPSILRIQQVVRGDSAAYFCASSLGQGGNQPQHFGDGTRLSIL.

With respect to this clone: Compared with germline, one end of the junction differs, possibly owing to a read error. The same CDR3 arises from other DNA sequences in this sample as well. This chain joins TRBV7-9 and TRBJ2-7, with 10 nucleotides matching TRBD1. This CDR3 region has 15 residues. CDR1 is SEHNR and CDR2 is FQNEAQ in the germline V gene (reference sequence). CDR3 in amino acids: CASSFGTGDTYEQYF. CDR3 sequence (DNA): TGTGCTAGCAGCTTCGGGACAGGGGACACCTACGAGCAGTACTTC.

The chain is built from TRBV6-5 and TRBJ2-5; D call uncertain. Germline lookup yields CDR1 MNHEY and CDR2 SVGAGI. Trimming stripped 5 bases from V and 2 bases from J, with 12 bases between. The CDR3 consists of 14 residues. The CDR3 DNA sequence: TGTGCCAGCAGTAGGTCACTACTGCAAGAGACCCAGTACTTC. Translating it yields CASSRSLLQETQYF.

There are a few counts of this clone. The chain employs TRBV11-3 and TRBJ1-6; D uncertain. This CDR3 region has 14 residues. CDR1 and CDR2 (germline): SGHNT, YENEEA. Trimming removed 1 base from V and 8 bases from J, with 9 bases in between. The DNA of the CDR3 is TGTGCCAGCAGCTTAGGTCAGAAGGATTCACCCCTCCACTTT. Translated: CASSLGQKDSPLHF.

The chain carries TRBV19 and TRBJ2-7; 9 nucleotides align to TRBD1. Germline lookup yields CDR1 LNHDA and CDR2 SQIVND (reference sequence). The CDR3 runs to 14 residues. V was pared by 5 bases and J by 2 bases, with 4 bases of the junction left unmatched. CDR3: CASSAGTGPYEQYF. CDR3 coding DNA: TGTGCCAGTAGTGCCGGGACAGGGCCCTACGAGCAGTACTTC.

The J gene is TRBJ1-2, the V gene TRBV29-1; 8 positions match TRBD1. Germline loops: CDR1 SQVTM, CDR2 ANQGSEA. The CDR3 is made up of 11 amino acids. The ends lost 7 bases at V and 9 bases at J; junction bases unmatched: 7. The CDR3 nucleotides are TGCAGCGCGGGACAGGAACTTCGCTACACCTTC. This translates into CSAGQELRYTF. The whole variable domain, filled in from reference TRBV29-1 and TRBJ1-2, reads SAVISQKPSRDICQRGTSLTIQCQVDSQVTMMFWYRQQPGQSLTLIATANQGSEATYESGFVIDKFPISRPNLTFSTLTVSNMSPEDSSIYLCSAGQELRYTFGSGTRLTVV.

This chain joins TRBV2 and TRBJ2-4; TRBD2 aligns across 11 bases. CDR3 length: 15 amino acids. V gave up 6 bases and J gave up 7 bases; unmatched junction bases: 8. The germline gives CDR1 SNHLY, CDR2 FYNNEI. This chain's CDR3 is CASRKTSGATNIQYF. In nucleotides, the CDR3 is TGTGCCAGCAGGAAGACTAGCGGGGCCACTAACATTCAGTACTTC.

V usage is TRBV6-5 and J usage is TRBJ1-2, with a possible D match to TRBD1 (5 bases). The CDR3 runs to 16 residues. V was cut by 4 bases and J by 6 bases, with 21 bases left in between. The germline gives CDR1 MNHEY, CDR2 SVGAGI. CDR3: CASSSTPRRVSDGYTF. For the CDR3, the DNA is TGTGCCAGCAGTTCCACTCCTCGCAGGGTGTCGGATGGCTACACCTTC.

The chain employs TRBV7-9 and TRBJ1-2; D is ambiguous. V gave up 5 bases and J gave up 4 bases, with 11 bases separating them. Germline V gene data show CDR1 as SEHNR and CDR2 as FQNEAQ (reference sequence). The CDR3 has 13 residues. CDR3 in DNA: TGTGCCAGCAGCCAGGACGGGAGCTATGGCTACACCTTC. Its protein is CASSQDGSYGYTF.

The J gene is TRBJ2-7, the V gene TRBV9; D gene ambiguous. The CDR3 extends over 16 amino acids. The germline V gene has CDR1 SGDLS and CDR2 YYNGEE. The germline V and J ends were trimmed by 0 bases and 2 bases, with 15 bases remaining between them. The CDR3 reads CASSVAPHSPTYEQYF. The CDR3 DNA reads as TGTGCCAGCAGCGTAGCGCCTCATTCCCCCACCTACGAGCAGTACTTC.

The J gene is TRBJ2-2, the V gene TRBV19; D remains unclear. CDR1 LNHDA and CDR2 SQIVND come from the germline V gene (reference sequence). This CDR3 has 12 amino acids. V gave up 2 bases and J gave up 7 bases, with 5 bases separating them. DNA of the CDR3: TGTGCCAGTAGTATATATTTCGGGGAGCTGTTTTTT. The encoded protein is CASSIYFGELFF.

This chain connects TRBV6-5 to TRBJ1-5, with 9 nucleotides matching TRBD1. CDR3 length: 15 residues. The germline V gene has CDR1 MNHEY and CDR2 SVGAGI. V lost 0 bases, J lost 5 bases, and 2 bases stayed unmatched. DNA for the CDR3: TGTGCCAGCAGTTACTCCTGGACAGGGGATCAGCCCCAGCATTTT. Its protein product is CASSYSWTGDQPQHF.

The rearrangement uses TRBV6-1 and TRBJ2-2, with D possibly called TRBD1 or TRBD2 (7 bases each). The CDR3 runs 16 residues. Looked up from germline, CDR1 is MNHNS and CDR2 is SASEGT. Trimming pared 0 bases from V and 7 bases from J, leaving 15 bases between. The CDR3 reads CASSEAIAGGDGELFF. The CDR3 bases are TGTGCCAGCAGTGAAGCGATCGCAGGGGGGGACGGGGAGCTGTTTTTT.

This chain links TRBV5-1 with TRBJ2-3; a weak D match, TRBD2 (6 bases). This CDR3 is built from 15 residues. Germline loops: CDR1 SGHRS, CDR2 YFSETQ. V lost 0 bases, J lost 4 bases, and 12 bases lay in between. In nucleotides, the CDR3 is TGCGCCAGCAGCTTGGGAGGGCGGGAAGCAGATACGCAGTATTTT. Residues: CASSLGGREADTQYF.

This chain connects TRBV18 to TRBJ1-4; possibly TRBD1 for D (6 bases). Germline V CDR1 and CDR2: KGHSH, LQKENI. The CDR3 runs 15 residues. V was shortened by 6 bases and J by 8 bases, with 19 bases between the two germline ends. The CDR3 reads CASSSGQPTLEKLFF. The DNA of the CDR3 is TGTGCCAGCTCGTCCGGACAGCCCACCTTGGAAAAACTGTTTTTT.

The CDR3 here is CASSLAGGFLIGEQYF. The CDR3 nucleotides are TGTGCCAGCAGTTTAGCAGGGGGGTTTCTGATCGGCGAGCAGTACTTC. The V and J genes are TRBV27 and TRBJ2-7; TRBD1 might be the D (7 bases). With 2 bases removed from V and 6 bases from J, the gap between germline ends came to 20 bases. CDR3 length: 16 amino acids. Germline-derived CDR1 and CDR2 are MNHEY and SMNVEV (reference sequence).

The rearrangement links TRBV19 to TRBJ1-5; D is unresolved. V was trimmed by 3 bases and J by 2 bases, leaving 11 bases between them. Per the germline V gene, CDR1 is LNHDA and CDR2 is SQIVND (reference sequence). This CDR3 has 15 amino acids. The CDR3 DNA reads as TGTGCCAGTAGTATGTTGGCAGGAGGCAATCAGCCCCAGCATTTT. Protein: CASSMLAGGNQPQHF.

This sequence joins TRBV4-3 and TRBJ2-3; a possible D gene is TRBD1 (6 bases). The CDR3 is 15 amino acids. Germline assignment: CDR1 LGHNA and CDR2 YSLEER. The V end lost 3 bases, the J end lost 6 bases, and 16 bases lay between the germline ends. CDR3 sequence (DNA): TGCGCCAGCAGCCAGAAGGACAGCCCGGGGGATACGCAGTATTTT. Its protein product is CASSQKDSPGDTQYF.

This chain connects TRBV6-1 to TRBJ2-1; 7 nucleotides align to TRBD2. The CDR3 length is 16 residues. Germline V CDR1 and CDR2: MNHNS, SASEGT. With V trimmed by 1 base and J by 1 base, 4 bases remained unmatched. The DNA for the CDR3 is TGTGCCAGCAGTGAAGGGGCGGGAGTGTCCTACAATGAGCAGTTCTTC. It yields the protein CASSEGAGVSYNEQFF.

V is TRBV4-1 and J is TRBJ2-1; possibly TRBD2 for D (6 bases). There are 15 residues in the CDR3. The germline CDR1 and CDR2 sequences are MGHRA and YSYEKL. V shed 6 bases and J shed 9 bases, with 21 bases lying between them. For the CDR3, the DNA is TGCGCCAGCAGGCGGGACTTAGGGGCGAGGGTTGAGCAGTTCTTC. Protein sequence: CASRRDLGARVEQFF.

The rearrangement uses TRBV10-2 and TRBJ2-7; TRBD1 aligns across 8 bases. Germline assignment: CDR1 WSHSY and CDR2 SAAADI. Unmatched junction bases numbered 12, after V lost 7 bases and J lost 4 bases. The CDR3 is made up of 15 amino acids. In nucleotides, the CDR3 is TGCGCCAGCACCTCCCCCGGACAGGGACATTACGAGCAGTACTTC. Translated, it gives CASTSPGQGHYEQYF.

The CDR3 nucleotides are TGTGCCAGCAGTGGGAGAGTCTACGAGCAGTACTTC. It encodes CASSGRVYEQYF. The V call is TRBV6-1, the J call TRBJ2-7; no clear D. V was pared by 4 bases and J by 3 bases, with 7 bases between. In germline, CDR1 is MNHNS, CDR2 SASEGT. The CDR3 has 12 residues.

This chain links TRBV19 with TRBJ2-1; either TRBD1 or TRBD2 may supply D (5 bases each). Germline V gene lookup returns CDR1 LNHDA and CDR2 SQIVND (reference sequence). This CDR3 is built from 15 residues. The V and J ends lost 3 bases and 4 bases respectively, with 13 bases between them. The CDR3 is CASSIRGAPYNEQFF. For the CDR3, the DNA is TGTGCCAGTAGTATTAGAGGGGCCCCTTACAATGAGCAGTTCTTC.

The chain has TRBV19 and TRBJ2-3; D gene unclear. CDR1 and CDR2 (germline): LNHDA, SQIVND (reference sequence). The CDR3 loop spans 13 amino acids. V lost 1 base to trimming and J lost 1 base, with 3 bases between them. The CDR3 reads CASSIGRTDTQYF. CDR3 sequence (DNA): TGTGCCAGTAGTATAGGTCGCACAGATACGCAGTATTTT. The full variable domain, rest sourced from reference TRBV19 and TRBJ2-3, is DGGITQSPKYLFRKEGQNVTLSCEQNLNHDAMYWYRQDPGQGLRLIYYSQIVNDFQKGDIAEGYSVSREKKESFPLTVTSAQKNPTAFYLCASSIGRTDTQYFGPGTRLTVL.

The CDR3 DNA reads TGTGCCAGCACTACAGGCGGGGTACGGGTCAACGTCCTGACTTTC. Its protein is CASTTGGVRVNVLTF. This chain connects TRBV7-8 to TRBJ2-6, with D perhaps matching TRBD2 (6 bases). V lost 7 bases and J lost 9, with 19 bases in between. CDR3 length: 15 amino acids. Per germline, CDR1 SGHVS and CDR2 FQNEAQ. The complete variable domain, with remaining parts taken from reference TRBV7-8 and TRBJ2-6, reads GAGVSQSPRYKVAKRGQDVALRCDPISGHVSLFWYQQALGQGPEFLTYFQNEAQLDKSGLPSDRFFAERPEGSVSTLKIQRTQQEDSAVYLCASTTGGVRVNVLTFGAGSRLTVL.